This T cell receptor beta chain was observed in a study of blood T cell repertoires in COVID-19. V shed 5 bases and J shed 2 bases, with 7 bases lying between them. The CDR3 is 13 amino acids. Germline V gene data show CDR1 as SEHNR and CDR2 as FQNEAQ (reference sequence). Clones were read by immunoSEQ multiplex PCR, and TCRdb kept only the in-frame ones, dropping some. Found here are around 28,000 clones, less than 90% of them singletons; the top ten hold over 20%. The origin of this receptor is a human donor in a cohort sampled during active COVID-19. The rearrangement uses TRBV7-9 and TRBJ2-1; D is unclear. Material for sequencing was peripheral blood. The CDR3 coding sequence is TGTGCCAGCAGCCCATCCCCCTACAATGAGCAGTTCTTC. Protein sequence: CASSPSPYNEQFF.